Below are 19 T cell receptor beta chains sequenced from a single sample in a study of blood T cell repertoires in acute mononucleosis. Measured with immunoSEQ multiplex PCR; TCRdb has only the in-frame clones, and not every one. The sample lists 6,000 to 8,500 clones; less than 30% were seen once. Time point denoted: acute infectious mononucleosis, at clinical presentation within 2 weeks of symptom onset (visit 1). The sample consisted of EBV YVL epitope tetramer+ CD8+ T cells sorted from PBMCs, taken during acute infectious mononucleosis. Specified subset: CD8 T cells binding a tetramer with EBV BRLF1 109-117 peptide (YVL-BR). The receptor set was obtained from a woman between 18 and 30 years old with infectious mononucleosis caused by EBV.

The chain has TRBV6-4 and TRBJ2-2; unclear D gene. Germline V gives CDR1 MRHNA, CDR2 SNTAGT. CDR3 length: 14 residues. V dropped 10 bases and J dropped 5 bases, with 17 bases sitting between them. CDR3 loop: CAIAPLLGTGELFF. CDR3 in DNA: TGTGCCATCGCCCCCCTCCTCGGTACCGGGGAGCTGTTTTTT.

This sequence joins TRBV29-1 and TRBJ2-1; 8 nucleotides match TRBD1. The CDR3 loop spans 13 amino acids. After removal of 7 bases from V and 4 bases from J, the junction contained 6 bases not matched to a gene. CDR1 is SQVTM, CDR2 ANQGSEA, per germline. CDR3 in DNA: TGCAGCGGGGGACAGGCCCTTTACAATGAGCAGTTCTTC. Protein sequence: CSGGQALYNEQFF.

This clone was found many times. The chain carries TRBV7-6 and TRBJ1-2; TRBD1 aligns across 7 bases. The V and J ends lost 5 bases and 7 bases, in that order; junction bases with no gene match: 22. The CDR3 runs 18 residues. CDR1 and CDR2 from the germline V gene are SGHVS and FNYEAQ. The CDR3 nucleotides read TGTGCCAGCAGCCCTATATTGGGGACAGAAACGACAAGTGGTGGCTACACCTTC. It encodes CASSPILGTETTSGGYTF.

The rearrangement uses TRBV7-3 and TRBJ2-7, with D unclear. CDR1 and CDR2 from the germline V gene are SGHTA and FQGTGA. V was clipped by 6 bases and J by 6 bases, with 21 bases between them. The CDR3 totals 15 residues. This chain's CDR3 is CASRKGEVGSFEQYF. In DNA, the CDR3 is TGTGCCAGCAGGAAAGGAGAAGTGGGTAGTTTCGAGCAGTACTTC.

Comment on this clone: Being one base from a much bigger clone, this may be a read error. The gene calls are TRBV4-3 and TRBJ2-7, with TRBD2 matching over 8 bases. The V and J ends lost 5 bases and 5 bases, in that order; junction bases with no gene match: 8. Germline assignment: CDR1 LGHNA and CDR2 YSLEER. This CDR3 is 14 amino acids long. CDR3 loop: CASSLAAREDEQYF. The CDR3 DNA sequence: TGCGCCAGCAGCTTGGCGGCGCGGGAGGACGAGCAGTACTTC.

CDR3 loop: CASSLGGGTDTQYF. CDR3 nucleotide sequence: TGTGCCAGCAGCTTAGGAGGTGGCACAGATACGCAGTATTTT. The rearrangement joins TRBV11-2 to TRBJ2-3; the D is unclear. The CDR3 runs 14 residues. The ends were cut back, 1 base at V and 1 base at J, with 6 bases in the middle. CDR1 is SGHAT, CDR2 FQNNGV, per germline.

By sample share, this clone is medium-sized. The chain is built from TRBV7-6 and TRBJ2-1; D gene unclear. Trimming removed 1 base at V and 6 bases at J, with 10 bases between. Germline V gives CDR1 SGHVS, CDR2 FNYEAQ. There are 14 residues in the CDR3. The CDR3 region is CASSLVPNLNEQFF. In DNA form, the CDR3 reads TGTGCCAGCAGCTTAGTGCCTAACCTCAATGAGCAGTTCTTC.

This clone has at least ten counts. J is TRBJ1-2 and V is TRBV11-3, with D maybe TRBD1 (6 bases). Germline CDR1 SGHNT, CDR2 YENEEA. Trimming shortened V by 8 bases and J by 5 bases, and 18 bases separated the two germline ends. This CDR3 has 14 amino acids. CDR3 DNA: TGTGCCAGCGGCCCGCCTCACAGGGATTATGGCTACACCTTC. Translated, it gives CASGPPHRDYGYTF.

This clone was seen only a few times. A far more abundant clone sits one base away, making this likely a read error. Other DNA sequences from this sample encode an identical CDR3 as well. This chain connects TRBV7-3 to TRBJ2-5; D is unclear. Germline CDR1 is SGHTA and CDR2 is FQGTGA. The CDR3 runs to 12 residues. Trimming took 5 bases from V and 1 from J, leaving 5 bases between them. The CDR3 spells CASSGSQETQYF. The CDR3 region has the DNA TGTGCCAGCAGCGGGTCCCAAGAGACCCAGTACTTC.

Many counts were recorded for this clone. The chain has TRBV28 and TRBJ1-5, with unresolved D. CDR3 size: 15 residues. With 6 bases removed from V and 1 base from J, the gap between germline ends came to 13 bases. Per the germline V gene, CDR1 is MDHEN and CDR2 is SYDVKM. CDR3 sequence reads: CASRQLLGSNQPQHF. In DNA form, the CDR3 reads TGTGCCAGCAGGCAATTGCTAGGGAGCAATCAGCCCCAGCATTTT.

This clone was seen at least ten times. V usage is TRBV30 and J usage is TRBJ2-1; no clear D gene. V shed 1 base and J shed 0 bases, with 7 bases lying between them. Per the germline V gene, CDR1 is GTSNPN and CDR2 is SVGIG (reference sequence). The CDR3 totals 14 residues. CDR3 in amino acids: CAWSDVPSYNEQFF. CDR3 bases: TGTGCCTGGAGTGATGTGCCCTCCTACAATGAGCAGTTCTTC.

Here the CDR3 DNA reads TGTGCCAGCAGCTTAGTGAGCGGTAATGAGCAGTTCTTC. Amino acids: CASSLVSGNEQFF. This rearrangement joins TRBV11-2 to TRBJ2-1, with D possibly being TRBD2 (5 bases). Germline V CDR1 and CDR2: SGHAT, FQNNGV. V was cut by 1 base and J by 7 bases, with 8 bases left in between. The CDR3 contains 13 residues.

In this sample, this clone turned up many times. The chain carries TRBV13 and TRBJ2-1; D is ambiguous. CDR3 size: 13 residues. Germline lookup yields CDR1 PRHDT and CDR2 FYEKMQ (reference sequence). With 3 bases removed from V and 7 bases from J, the gap between germline ends came to 10 bases. Here the CDR3 reads CASSLALQNEQFF. Here the CDR3 DNA reads TGTGCCAGCAGCTTGGCCCTTCAAAATGAGCAGTTCTTC.

Remarks on this clone: A junction end diverges from the germline sequence, so it may reflect a read error. V gene TRBV7-2 combines with J gene TRBJ1-1; TRBD1 matches at 8 bases. This CDR3 comprises 13 residues. Germline-derived CDR1 and CDR2 are SGHTA and FQGNSA. CDR3 coding DNA: TGTGCCAGCAGCTTTTTACAGGGGGTTGCTGAAGCTTTT. Protein product: CASSFLQGVAEAF.

J is TRBJ2-5 and V is TRBV27, with 7 bases lining up with TRBD1. There are 13 residues in the CDR3. Per germline, CDR1 MNHEY and CDR2 SMNVEV (reference sequence). With V trimmed by 7 bases and J by 1 base, 3 bases remained unmatched. CDR3 DNA sequence: TGTGCCAGCACACGACAGGGCCAAGAGACCCAGTACTTC. Protein: CASTRQGQETQYF.

In its sample, this clone was seen a few times. This rearrangement joins TRBV27 to TRBJ2-1, with 14 bases identical to TRBD2. The CDR3 length is 15 residues. Germline V lookup: CDR1 MNHEY, CDR2 SMNVEV (reference sequence). Germline trimming cut 6 bases from V and 9 bases from J; bases unmatched to any gene: 7. CDR3 sequence: CASRPTSGGGIEQFF. For the CDR3, the DNA is TGTGCCAGCAGGCCGACTAGCGGGGGGGGCATTGAGCAGTTCTTC.

This clone has just a few counts. It is likely a read error: a sequence one base away is far more abundant. This chain connects TRBV30 to TRBJ2-1, with D tentatively TRBD2 (6 bases). Germline lookup yields CDR1 GTSNPN and CDR2 SVGIG (reference sequence). Trimming removed 3 bases from V and 8 bases from J, with 20 bases in between. The CDR3 runs 15 residues. The CDR3: CAWSRPGLQGYEQFF. DNA of the CDR3: TGTGCCTGGAGCCGCCCGGGACTCCAAGGGTATGAGCAGTTCTTC.

The J gene is TRBJ2-1, the V gene TRBV5-6, with D tentatively TRBD1 or TRBD2 (5 bases each). Trimming shortened V by 9 bases and J by 0 bases, and 19 bases separated the two germline ends. The germline CDR1 and CDR2 sequences are SGHDT and YYEEEE. This CDR3 has 16 residues. CDR3 bases: TGTGCCATCAGTGAGGGGACCCTTAGCTCCTACAATGAGCAGTTCTTC. Its protein is CAISEGTLSSYNEQFF.

By sample share, this clone is medium-sized. The V gene is TRBV4-3, the J gene TRBJ2-7; D remains unclear. V was cut by 0 bases and J by 2 bases, with 11 bases left in between. CDR3 length equals 15 residues. Germline assignment: CDR1 LGHNA and CDR2 YSLEER. DNA for the CDR3: TGCGCCAGCAGCCAAGATCCGCTGGTAACCTACGAGCAGTACTTC. It translates to CASSQDPLVTYEQYF.